The entry that follows covers one T cell receptor (beta chain) sequence. Antigen specificity is unknown. The data originate from a study of shared clonotypes between healthy human individuals. Points from the study as a whole: Non-shared clonotypes were found to have lower generation probabilities than the clonotypes that were shared by all four of the sorted-subset donors. Limited genetic and exposure-history diversity came from having few donors. Rarefaction revealed incomplete sorted-subset sequencing despite large depth.

The CDR3 loop spans 14 amino acids. The V gene's germline CDR1 is SGHAT and CDR2 FQNNGV. Deletions cut 4 bases from V and 4 bases from J, with 14 bases between. Researchers partitioned CD4+ cells into CD45RA+ naive and CD45RA-negative memory subsets. Only in-frame clones appear in the TCRdb table, and some are missing; sequencing was by immunoSEQ multiplex PCR. The sample has 950,000 to 1,300,000 clones; about 75% are singletons. V is TRBV11-2 and J is TRBJ2-7; the D gene is possibly TRBD1 (7 bases). Sequencing was carried out using memory CD4+ T cells sorted from blood. The subset is: CD45RA-negative fraction. This receptor was taken from a man aged 18 to 30 in good health. CDR3 sequence: CASSSRQGGYEQYF. The CDR3 DNA sequence: TGTGCCAGCAGCTCAAGACAGGGAGGTTACGAGCAGTACTTC.